The present TCR beta chain was sequenced within a study of long-term antiretroviral therapy in people with HIV. A v3.0 immunoSEQ assay was performed at survey level. Profiling relied on immunoSEQ multiplex PCR, and the TCRdb table lists in-frame clones only, not all of them. Seen here are tens of thousands of clones, approximately 80% observed once, and the top ten hold under 20%. Germline loops: CDR1 MGHDK, CDR2 SYGVNS. The junction had 11 bases not matched to a gene; V was cut back by 9 bases and J by 2 bases. The CDR3 loop spans 16 amino acids. This clone was detected only a few times. This TCR derives from a man aged 18 to 29 with HIV. Sequencing was performed on unsorted PBMCs, taken 0.1 years before starting antiretroviral therapy. The V call is TRBV25-1, the J call TRBJ1-5; 9 nucleotides match TRBD1. The CDR3 DNA is TGTGCCAGTTCACCGGGACAGGGATATGGCAATCAGCCCCAGCATTTT. Encoded protein: CASSPGQGYGNQPQHF.